What follows are 10 T cell receptor beta chains derived from one specimen sequenced in a study of chemoradiotherapy in HPV16-positive cancers. Sequencing was performed with immunoSEQ multiplex PCR; in TCRdb, only in-frame clones are kept and a portion is missing. The sample records 29,000 or so clones, approximately 91% being singletons. The sample in question was blood, obtained from a patient who underwent chemoradiotherapy. These receptors all stem from a human donor with HPV-associated anogenital cancer.

The chain combines TRBV5-1 with TRBJ2-2; D possibly corresponds to TRBD1 (5 bases). Germline assignment: CDR1 SGHRS and CDR2 YFSETQ. The CDR3 totals 15 residues. The V end lost 7 bases, the J end lost 3 bases, and 16 bases lay between the germline ends. The CDR3 spells CASCRTLSDTGELFF. CDR3 in DNA: TGCGCCAGCTGCCGGACACTATCTGACACCGGGGAGCTGTTTTTT. The full variable domain, its missing parts supplied by reference TRBV5-1 and TRBJ2-2, is KAGVTQTPRYLIKTRGQQVTLSCSPISGHRSVSWYQQTPGQGLQFLFEYFSETQRNKGNFPGRFSGRQFSNSRSEMNVSTLELGDSALYLCASCRTLSDTGELFFGEGSRLTVL.

This chain uses TRBV5-1 with TRBJ2-5, with a tentative D call TRBD1 (6 bases). The CDR3 is made up of 15 amino acids. Germline assignment: CDR1 SGHRS and CDR2 YFSETQ. The germline V and J ends were trimmed by 3 bases and 5 bases, with 17 bases remaining between them. Here the CDR3 DNA reads TGCGCCAGCAGCTCGACAGGTTCCAAATGGGAGACCCAGTACTTC. Its protein is CASSSTGSKWETQYF.

The J gene is TRBJ2-1, the V gene TRBV7-9, with 11 bases fitting TRBD2. Germline CDR1 reads SEHNR; CDR2 reads FQNEAQ (reference sequence). The ends lost 8 bases at V and 5 bases at J; junction bases unmatched: 11. The CDR3 sequence is 16 residues long. In nucleotides, the CDR3 is TGTGCCAGCCAGCCGCGACTAGCGGGATCAGACAATGAGCAGTTCTTC. This gives the protein CASQPRLAGSDNEQFF.

The V gene is TRBV13, the J gene TRBJ2-7, with D possibly matching TRBD1 (5 bases). The CDR3 runs to 14 residues. V shed 5 bases and J shed 5 bases, with 16 bases lying between them. Germline CDR1 reads PRHDT; CDR2 reads FYEKMQ (reference sequence). As DNA, the CDR3 is TGTGCCAGCAGCCAGAGACAGACCTTAGACGAGCAGTACTTC. Its protein product is CASSQRQTLDEQYF.

The J gene is TRBJ2-2, the V gene TRBV6-5, with D possibly being TRBD2 (6 bases). Trimming pared 2 bases from V and 6 bases from J, leaving 7 bases between. The CDR3 has 13 amino acids. Germline V gives CDR1 MNHEY, CDR2 SVGAGI. The CDR3 nucleotides read TGTGCCAGCAGTTACGGGGGGTCCGGGGAGCTGTTTTTT. Translated: CASSYGGSGELFF.

Sample share makes this clone medium-sized. The rearrangement links TRBV20-1 to TRBJ1-2; 7 bases match TRBD1. Germline CDR1 DFQATT, CDR2 SNEGSKA (reference sequence). This CDR3 spans 11 amino acids. The J segment lost 4 bases and the V segment lost 6 bases, leaving 2 bases of the junction unmatched. Here the CDR3 reads CSASGGYGYTF. CDR3 bases: TGCAGTGCCTCAGGGGGCTATGGCTACACCTTC.

The CDR3 DNA sequence: TGCGCCAGCAGCGGGAGCCAGCCCAACACTGAAGCTTTCTTT. Protein product: CASSGSQPNTEAFF. V and J are TRBV5-1 and TRBJ1-1, with unresolved D. V lost 4 bases and J lost 2, with 12 bases in between. Germline CDR1 and CDR2: SGHRS and YFSETQ. The CDR3 runs to 14 residues.

The chain recombines TRBV9 with TRBJ2-2, with D unresolved. Germline V gene data show CDR1 as SGDLS and CDR2 as YYNGEE. Trimming removed 4 bases at V and 1 base at J, with 11 bases between. The CDR3 has 15 residues. This chain's CDR3 is CASSSQGENTGELFF. The CDR3 DNA sequence: TGTGCCAGCAGCAGCCAAGGAGAGAACACCGGGGAGCTGTTTTTT.

The J gene is TRBJ2-4, the V gene TRBV29-1; D is unclear. V lost 2 bases and J 0 bases, leaving 11 bases between the germline ends. The CDR3 runs to 15 residues. Germline-derived CDR1 and CDR2 are SQVTM and ANQGSEA. The CDR3 here is CSVELGLLAKNIQYF. CDR3 nucleotide sequence: TGCAGCGTTGAATTGGGTCTTCTAGCCAAAAACATTCAGTACTTC.

The V call is TRBV4-1, the J call TRBJ2-2; the match to TRBD1 covers 9 bases. The CDR3 consists of 15 residues. The J segment lost 7 bases and the V segment lost 6 bases, leaving 9 bases of the junction unmatched. Germline loops: CDR1 MGHRA, CDR2 YSYEKL. CDR3 sequence (DNA): TGCGCCAGCAGTCAACAGGGGGCGCTTCTCGGGGAGCTGTTTTTT. Protein: CASSQQGALLGELFF.